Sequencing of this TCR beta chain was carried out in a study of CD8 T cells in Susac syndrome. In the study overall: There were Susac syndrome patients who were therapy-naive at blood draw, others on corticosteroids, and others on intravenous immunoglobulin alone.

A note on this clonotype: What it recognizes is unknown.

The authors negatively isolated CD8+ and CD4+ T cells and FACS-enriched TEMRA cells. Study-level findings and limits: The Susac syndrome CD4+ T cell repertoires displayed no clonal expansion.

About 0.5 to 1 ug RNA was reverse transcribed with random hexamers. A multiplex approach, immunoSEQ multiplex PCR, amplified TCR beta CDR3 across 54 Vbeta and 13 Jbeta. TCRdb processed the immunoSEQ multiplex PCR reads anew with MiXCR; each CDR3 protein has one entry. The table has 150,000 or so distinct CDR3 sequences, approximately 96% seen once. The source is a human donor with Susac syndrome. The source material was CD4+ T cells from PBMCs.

The CDR3 is CSVEGYAEAFF. CDR3 DNA: TGCAGCGTTGAAGGGTACGCTGAAGCTTTCTTT. This chain links TRBV29-1 with TRBJ1-1; D ambiguous. The CDR3 has 11 amino acids. Germline CDR1 reads SQVTM; CDR2 reads ANQGSEA. Between the trimmed V and J ends, which lost 1 base and 6 bases, there was a span of 6 bases.